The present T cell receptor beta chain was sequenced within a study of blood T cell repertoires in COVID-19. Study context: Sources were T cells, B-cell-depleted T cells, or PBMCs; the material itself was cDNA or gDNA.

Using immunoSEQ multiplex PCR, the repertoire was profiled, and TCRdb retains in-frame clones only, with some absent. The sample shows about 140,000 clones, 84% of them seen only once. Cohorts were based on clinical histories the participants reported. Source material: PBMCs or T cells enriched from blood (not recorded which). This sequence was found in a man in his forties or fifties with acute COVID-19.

The CDR3 nucleotides read TGTGCCAGCAGCTCCCCCAGGGTAGCCGGGGAGCTGTTTTTT. It codes for CASSSPRVAGELFF. V and J are TRBV11-3 and TRBJ2-2, with D possibly matching TRBD1 (5 bases). V was pared by 4 bases and J by 6 bases, with 12 bases between. CDR3 size: 14 residues. Germline CDR1 and CDR2: SGHNT and YENEEA.